These 4 T cell receptor beta chains share one sample of origin, sequenced in a study of T-cell memory formation after mild COVID-19. TCRdb processed the 5' RACE reads anew with MiXCR; each CDR3 protein has one entry. In the table there are over 500,000 distinct CDR3 sequences, roughly a sixth of which are singletons. Sequenced: PBMCs or a T cell subset sorted from them (not recorded which). The receptors were sampled from an adult woman who had mild COVID-19 (a few samples of this study predate the infection). Cell type and time point are not known.

The chain uses TRBV12-3 or TRBV12-4 and TRBJ2-1, with 8 bases identical to TRBD2. The junction had 12 bases not matched to a gene; V was cut back by 10 bases and J by 7 bases. CDR3 size: 14 residues. The CDR3 DNA is TGTGCCACACAAACTAGCGGTTTTTGGAATGAGCAGTTCTTC. This codes for CATQTSGFWNEQFF.

The gene calls are TRBV25-1 and TRBJ2-7; 11 bases agree with TRBD1. J was trimmed by 1 base and V by 4 bases; bases with no gene match: 6. Germline V gives CDR1 MGHDK, CDR2 SYGVNS. CDR3 length: 16 amino acids. The CDR3 spells CASSGGTGGRSYEQYF. The CDR3 nucleotides read TGTGCCAGCAGTGGGGGGACAGGGGGGAGATCCTACGAGCAGTACTTC.

The chain has TRBV19 and TRBJ2-7, with D maybe TRBD1 (6 bases). The length of the CDR3 is 13 residues. Trimming cost V 4 bases and J 3 bases, with 10 bases left between them. From germline, CDR1 is LNHDA and CDR2 SQIVND (reference sequence). The CDR3 protein is CASSSLQGYEQYF. The CDR3, as DNA: TGTGCCAGTAGTAGCCTACAGGGCTACGAGCAGTACTTC. Full variable domain (outside the CDR3, taken from reference TRBV19 and TRBJ2-7): DGGITQSPKYLFRKEGQNVTLSCEQNLNHDAMYWYRQDPGQGLRLIYYSQIVNDFQKGDIAEGYSVSREKKESFPLTVTSAQKNPTAFYLCASSSLQGYEQYFGPGTRLTVT.

The V and J genes are TRBV7-2 and TRBJ1-1; D uncertain. V lost 5 bases and J 0 bases, leaving 10 bases between the germline ends. Per the germline V gene, CDR1 is SGHTA and CDR2 is FQGNSA. The CDR3 has 14 residues. The CDR3 DNA reads TGTGCCAGCAGCCGAGGCGTCCTGAACACTGAAGCTTTCTTT. Translating it yields CASSRGVLNTEAFF.